These 27 T cell receptor beta chains share one sample of origin, sequenced in a study of blood T cell repertoires in COVID-19. The assay was immunoSEQ multiplex PCR, and TCRdb's table has in-frame clones only and misses some. Here the sample spans approximately 36,000 clones, just under 75% being singletons. Sequenced material: peripheral blood. The source is a man between 70 and 80 years old with COVID-19, enrolled during active disease.

CDR3 residues: CASSLVRTGELFF. CDR3 DNA: TGCGCCAGCAGCTTGGTGAGAACCGGGGAGCTGTTTTTT. This rearrangement joins TRBV5-1 to TRBJ2-2; D ambiguous. The CDR3 contains 13 residues. V was shortened by 0 bases and J by 5 bases, with 5 bases between the two germline ends. Germline CDR1 is SGHRS and CDR2 is YFSETQ. The whole variable domain, filled in from reference TRBV5-1 and TRBJ2-2, reads KAGVTQTPRYLIKTRGQQVTLSCSPISGHRSVSWYQQTPGQGLQFLFEYFSETQRNKGNFPGRFSGRQFSNSRSEMNVSTLELGDSALYLCASSLVRTGELFFGEGSRLTVL.

The V gene is TRBV27, the J gene TRBJ2-3; a weak D match, TRBD2 (5 bases). V lost 2 bases to trimming and J lost 0 bases, with 9 bases between them. There are 15 residues in the CDR3. Germline-derived CDR1 and CDR2 are MNHEY and SMNVEV (reference sequence). CDR3 coding DNA: TGTGCCAGCAGTTTAAGGCGCGGGAGCACAGATACGCAGTATTTT. Translating gives CASSLRRGSTDTQYF.

This chain connects TRBV10-3 to TRBJ2-3; 9 positions match TRBD2. The CDR3 consists of 15 residues. From germline, CDR1 is ENHRY and CDR2 SYGVKD. With 7 bases clipped from V and 5 bases from J, the junction kept 10 bases outside the gene matches. The CDR3 nucleotides read TGTGCCATCAATCCGGGACTAGCAGGGGTAGATACGCAGTATTTT. This codes for CAINPGLAGVDTQYF.

The chain recombines TRBV5-1 with TRBJ2-3; 8 bases line up with TRBD1. CDR1 is SGHRS, CDR2 YFSETQ, per germline. V lost 0 bases, J lost 0 bases, and 3 bases stayed unmatched. The CDR3 has 16 residues. CDR3 loop: CASSLGDRPSTDTQYF. Written as DNA, the CDR3 is TGCGCCAGCAGCTTGGGGGACAGGCCCAGCACAGATACGCAGTATTTT. The variable domain in full, completed from reference TRBV5-1 and TRBJ2-3, reads KAGVTQTPRYLIKTRGQQVTLSCSPISGHRSVSWYQQTPGQGLQFLFEYFSETQRNKGNFPGRFSGRQFSNSRSEMNVSTLELGDSALYLCASSLGDRPSTDTQYFGPGTRLTVL.

The chain is built from TRBV10-3 and TRBJ2-7; 7 bases line up with TRBD2. V was clipped by 11 bases and J by 0 bases; unmatched bases: 1. Germline V gene sequence: CDR1 ENHRY, CDR2 SYGVKD. The CDR3 sequence is 11 residues long. The CDR3 protein is CACGGSYEQYF. CDR3 DNA: TGTGCCTGCGGGGGCTCCTACGAGCAGTACTTC.

The rearrangement links TRBV10-3 to TRBJ2-7, with D possibly TRBD2 on 6 matching bases. V lost 4 bases to trimming and J lost 7 bases, with 14 bases between them. Germline CDR1 and CDR2: ENHRY and SYGVKD. There are 13 residues in the CDR3. CDR3 loop: CAISVLSGEEQYF. The CDR3 DNA follows: TGTGCCATCAGTGTCTTATCGGGGGAGGAGCAGTACTTC.

V and J are TRBV27 and TRBJ1-6; possibly TRBD1 for D (5 bases). Germline V CDR1 and CDR2: MNHEY, SMNVEV (reference sequence). V was clipped by 6 bases and J by 7 bases, with 16 bases between them. This CDR3 has 15 residues. CDR3 bases: TGTGCCAGCAGAAAATTCAGGGTAGAGAATTCACCCCTCCACTTT. This sequence encodes CASRKFRVENSPLHF.

The V and J genes are TRBV6-5 and TRBJ2-7, with 7 bases that match TRBD2. Germline CDR1 is MNHEY and CDR2 is SVGAGI. J was trimmed by 3 bases and V by 0 bases; bases with no gene match: 5. This CDR3 has 15 amino acids. This chain's CDR3 is CASSYSSGTGYEQYF. The CDR3 DNA sequence: TGTGCCAGCAGTTACTCGAGCGGGACGGGCTACGAGCAGTACTTC.

The chain combines TRBV6-2 or TRBV6-3 with TRBJ1-5, with no clear D. The length of the CDR3 is 16 residues. The germline V gene has CDR1 MNHEY and CDR2 SVGEGT. V was trimmed by 4 bases and J by 2 bases, leaving 15 bases between them. The CDR3 protein is CASSSARVRGNQPQHF. DNA of the CDR3: TGTGCCAGCAGTTCTGCGCGGGTCCGAGGCAATCAGCCCCAGCATTTT.

This clone was seen only once. The chain uses TRBV12-3 or TRBV12-4 and TRBJ1-6; D is perhaps TRBD1 (5 bases). The CDR3 contains 13 residues. V gave up 9 bases and J gave up 7 bases, with 13 bases separating them. For the CDR3, the DNA is TGTGCCAGTTGCAGGGTTTCGAATTCACCCCTCCACTTT. Its protein product is CASCRVSNSPLHF.

This clone was seen a handful of times. The V call is TRBV4-3, the J call TRBJ1-2, with D tentatively TRBD1 (5 bases). CDR1 LGHNA and CDR2 YSLEER come from the germline V gene. The V and J ends lost 1 base and 8 bases respectively, with 17 bases between them. The CDR3 runs 15 residues. The CDR3 is CASSQGRRGEGGYTF. As DNA, the CDR3 is TGCGCCAGCAGCCAAGGCCGGCGGGGGGAAGGGGGCTACACCTTC.

The chain joins TRBV18 to TRBJ2-1; D not certain. The CDR3 runs 14 residues. The germline V gene has CDR1 KGHSH and CDR2 LQKENI. V was clipped by 0 bases and J by 6 bases, with 9 bases between them. CDR3 region: CASSPPSVPNEQFF. CDR3 sequence (DNA): TGTGCCAGCTCACCACCATCAGTCCCCAATGAGCAGTTCTTC.

The chain is built from TRBV5-1 and TRBJ1-4; D remains ambiguous. Trimming cost V 0 bases and J 5 bases, with 11 bases left between them. The CDR3 length is 15 residues. CDR1 SGHRS and CDR2 YFSETQ come from the germline V gene. The CDR3 DNA reads TGCGCCAGCAGCTTGGACGGGAACGAGAATGAAAAACTGTTTTTT. This gives the protein CASSLDGNENEKLFF.

This clone occurred once. The V call is TRBV19, the J call TRBJ1-2; D uncertain. V gave up 6 bases and J gave up 7 bases, with 12 bases separating them. Germline V gene lookup returns CDR1 LNHDA and CDR2 SQIVND (reference sequence). This CDR3 has 12 amino acids. CDR3 residues: CASRSVEGGYTF. For the CDR3, the DNA is TGTGCCAGTAGATCGGTGGAGGGTGGCTACACCTTC.

The chain employs TRBV5-5 and TRBJ1-5, with 7 bases matching TRBD1. CDR3 size: 13 residues. V was pared by 0 bases and J by 7 bases, with 1 base of the junction left unmatched. Germline CDR1 and CDR2: SGHKS and YYEKEE (reference sequence). CDR3 in DNA: TGTGCCAGCAGCTTGGCAGGGGGGCAGCCCCAGCATTTT. It codes for CASSLAGGQPQHF.

Concerning this clone itself: Other nucleotide sequences from this sample produce the same CDR3. This sequence joins TRBV5-8 and TRBJ1-5; no clear D gene. The CDR3 runs 14 residues. Germline CDR1 SGHTS, CDR2 YDEGEE. V was trimmed by 2 bases and J by 4 bases, leaving 10 bases between them. This CDR3 is CASSFRGRNQPQHF. The CDR3 DNA reads as TGTGCCAGCAGCTTCAGAGGTAGGAATCAGCCCCAGCATTTT.

The chain uses TRBV5-1 and TRBJ2-7, with D tentatively TRBD2 (5 bases). The V end lost 0 bases, the J end lost 0 bases, and 7 bases lay between the germline ends. CDR3 length equals 14 residues. Germline V gene data show CDR1 as SGHRS and CDR2 as YFSETQ. The CDR3 DNA reads TGCGCCAGCAGCTTGGCCGGAGGCTCCTACGAGCAGTACTTC. This codes for CASSLAGGSYEQYF.

This sequence joins TRBV4-2 and TRBJ2-7, with 10 positions matching TRBD2. The trim removed 2 bases at V and 3 bases at J, leaving 10 bases unmatched. The CDR3 consists of 17 residues. Germline V CDR1 and CDR2: LGHNA, YNFKEQ. The CDR3 nucleotides are TGTGCCAGCAGCCAACCAAAGCCCGGGACTAGCGTCTACGAGCAGTACTTC. Amino acid sequence: CASSQPKPGTSVYEQYF.

This sequence joins TRBV5-5 and TRBJ2-7; 11 bases fit TRBD1. This CDR3 is built from 15 residues. The V gene's germline CDR1 is SGHKS and CDR2 YYEKEE (reference sequence). The trim removed 1 base at V and 4 bases at J, leaving 4 bases unmatched. CDR3 amino acids: CASSLLGQGVYEQYF. In DNA form, the CDR3 reads TGTGCCAGCAGCTTGCTGGGACAGGGGGTTTACGAGCAGTACTTC.

This sequence joins TRBV12-3 or TRBV12-4 and TRBJ2-5, with D hard to call. The CDR3 length is 11 residues. Trimming removed 6 bases from V and 1 base from J, with 3 bases in between. CDR3 bases: TGTGCCAGCAGCCGCCAAGAGACCCAGTACTTC. Translating gives CASSRQETQYF.

J is TRBJ1-6 and V is TRBV4-3, with 9 bases aligning to TRBD1. After removal of 0 bases from V and 7 bases from J, the junction contained 4 bases not matched to a gene. Per germline, CDR1 LGHNA and CDR2 YSLEER. The CDR3 loop spans 16 amino acids. CDR3 in amino acids: CASSQDRTGVNSPLHF. CDR3 DNA: TGCGCCAGCAGCCAAGATCGGACAGGGGTGAATTCACCCCTCCACTTT.

The J gene is TRBJ1-4, the V gene TRBV2; D ambiguous. CDR3 length: 13 residues. The ends were cut back, 6 bases at V and 8 bases at J, with 13 bases in the middle. CDR1 and CDR2 from the germline V gene are SNHLY and FYNNEI. CDR3 amino acids: CASRRGNREKLFF. The DNA for the CDR3 is TGTGCCAGCAGGCGGGGTAATAGGGAAAAACTGTTTTTT.

The CDR3 nucleotides are TGTGCCAGCAGCCTCGGGACAGGGGGCCACAATGAGCAGTTCTTC. The encoded protein is CASSLGTGGHNEQFF. The rearrangement uses TRBV9 and TRBJ2-1; 12 bases match TRBD1. Trimming took 4 bases from V and 5 from J; bases not matched to a gene: 4. This CDR3 is built from 15 residues. The V gene's germline CDR1 is SGDLS and CDR2 YYNGEE.

The rearrangement uses TRBV6-4 and TRBJ1-5, with unresolved D. This CDR3 has 13 residues. In germline, CDR1 is MRHNA, CDR2 SNTAGT. V was clipped by 4 bases and J by 5 bases, with 9 bases between them. The CDR3 DNA is TGTGCCAGCAGTGCTTCGTTTGATCAGCCCCAGCATTTT. Amino acid sequence: CASSASFDQPQHF.

The V and J genes are TRBV29-1 and TRBJ1-2; 9 positions match TRBD1. Germline CDR1 reads SQVTM; CDR2 reads ANQGSEA. V trimming: 7 bases; J trimming: 4 bases; junction bases outside the gene matches: 7. The CDR3 is made up of 13 amino acids. CDR3 in amino acids: CSEHGQGTYGYTF. The CDR3 DNA is TGCAGCGAACATGGACAGGGGACCTATGGCTACACCTTC.

This chain connects TRBV19 to TRBJ1-5, with TRBD1 matching over 8 bases. CDR3 length: 14 residues. The trim removed 7 bases at V and 4 bases at J, leaving 6 bases unmatched. From germline, CDR1 is LNHDA and CDR2 SQIVND (reference sequence). CDR3 DNA: TGTGCCAGTACCAAGGACAGGGAAAATCAGCCCCAGCATTTT. This codes for CASTKDRENQPQHF.

The genes are TRBV9 and TRBJ2-7; 11 nucleotides line up with TRBD1. Germline CDR1 and CDR2: SGDLS and YYNGEE. The CDR3 is made up of 14 amino acids. With V trimmed by 2 bases and J by 5 bases, 3 bases remained unmatched. The CDR3 DNA is TGTGCCAGCAGCGTTGGGACAGGGGGTGACGAGCAGTACTTC. Encoded protein: CASSVGTGGDEQYF.